This T cell receptor beta chain was sequenced during a study of T-cell memory formation after mild COVID-19 (dated by TCRdb to about 2021). Broadly, across the study: TCR sequence clusters from the two donors were largely donor specific. Longitudinal TCRalpha and TCRbeta repertoire sequencing tracked T-cell clones expanding and contracting after mild COVID-19 in two donors. The cohort was made up of two young adult volunteers, one female and one male, who were previously healthy.

The CDR3 goes from the cysteine to the phenylalanine over 13 residues. Only CDR3 DNA is held: 39 bases, read in frame from base 1. The V end loses 5 bases and the J end loses 4 bases, and a stretch of 11 bases separates them. Ficoll-Paque density gradient centrifugation was the method used to isolate PBMCs. Instrument used: Illumina NovaSeq 6000. TCRalpha and TCRbeta cDNA libraries were constructed by 5'RACE with constant-segment primers, with sample barcodes and unique molecular identifiers being introduced. RNA was extracted from every sample with Trizol reagent. Library amplification was performed in two PCR steps, and a second sample barcode and Illumina TruSeq adapters were introduced in the second step. The libraries were sequenced on an Illumina NovaSeq using 2 x 150 bp paired-end reads. Turning to the authors' computational methods: The reads were demultiplexed and collapsed into UMI-guided consensus sequences using migec v1.2.7. Using mixcr v2.1.11, UMI consensuses were aligned to TRA and TRB V and J templates and then assembled into clonotypes. Clonotypes were classified as expanded or contracted when called significant by both edgeR and NoisET, with noise models trained on biological replicates. edgeR calls used a false discovery rate-adjusted p below 0.01 and a log2 fold-change threshold of 1. As an exploratory analysis of dynamics, PCA with hierarchical clustering was applied to max-normalized trajectories of the 1000 most abundant clonotypes. Separately sequenced CD4+ and CD8+ repertoires were used to assign the CD4 or CD8 phenotype of responding clones. The raw public data were reprocessed by TCRdb itself: fastp quality trimming at Q25, MiXCR clonotype calling, in-frame beta chains only. Entries are consolidated by CDR3 protein sequence, retaining the most common genes and DNA. These V and J calls derive from TCRdb rather than the authors' analysis. The sample contains hundreds of thousands of distinct CDR3 sequences, 24% of them found a single time. The ten largest clones take up 7% to 9.5% of the sample.

What the authors observed across the whole study: From day 15 to 85, contracting clones showed balanced CD4/CD8 phenotypes, whereas a second wave of clones that expanded from day 15 to 37 leaned towards CD4+. Contracting CD4+ clones appeared mostly in the CM and EM memory subsets, whereas CD8+ clones were enriched in EMRA. Some responding clones were detected in pre-infection memory, which suggested that pre-existing cross-reactive memory T cells had joined the SARS-CoV-2 response. Only a couple of mild cases were covered by the study, and larger cohorts that include severe cases with pre-infection samples were considered necessary. The second-wave clones that peaked on day 37 were not confirmed to be SARS-CoV-2 specific.

This clonotype was picked up one time. Its recognized antigen is unknown. Per-base quality was not reported, and no clone a single base away is much larger than it. The sample was PBMCs or a T cell subset sorted from them (not recorded which). The rearrangement combines TRBV12-3 or TRBV12-4 with TRBJ1-2; the best D guess is TRBD1, with 5 bases matching. The sequence came from an adult woman who had mild COVID-19 (a few samples of this study predate the infection). The sample titles of this study are shuffled in the database, so cell type and time point are left out; the donor was told from shared clones. The DNA sequence reads TGTGCCAGCAGTCCAGCAGGGCCCTATGGCTACACCTTC. Its translation is CASSPAGPYGYTF.